The present T cell receptor (beta chain) was sequenced within a study of vaccination effects on CD4 cells after COVID-19. Study overall: A couple of convalescent patients were sampled 16 days and one week before vaccination. The study, taken as a whole, reports: Most post-vaccine spike-reactive clones in convalescents were new, not infection-derived.

For this clone: Its antigen remains unidentified.

CDR1 and CDR2 (germline): SNHLY, FYNNEI. The CDR3 runs to 14 residues. V was pared by 5 bases and J by 3 bases, with 11 bases between. TCRdb's copy holds only in-frame clones and misses some; the assay was immunoSEQ multiplex PCR. This table holds around 26,000 clones, around 78% found once. Peptide-pool stimulation followed by sequencing identified expanded antigen-specific CD4+ clonotypes in the ViraFEST assay. CD4+ T cell isolation took place after about nine days of culture. Their SARS-CoV-2 infection, verified by PCR, occurred between March and December 2020. This chain joins TRBV2 and TRBJ2-1; D may be TRBD1 (6 bases). Source: CD4+ T cells from PBMCs cultured with HCoV-NL63 spike peptides, taken before COVID-19 vaccination. This TCR came from a human donor who had a prior SARS-CoV-2 infection. CDR3 loop: CASSKTGYYNEQFF. CDR3 nucleotides: TGTGCCAGCAGTAAAACAGGGTACTACAATGAGCAGTTCTTC.